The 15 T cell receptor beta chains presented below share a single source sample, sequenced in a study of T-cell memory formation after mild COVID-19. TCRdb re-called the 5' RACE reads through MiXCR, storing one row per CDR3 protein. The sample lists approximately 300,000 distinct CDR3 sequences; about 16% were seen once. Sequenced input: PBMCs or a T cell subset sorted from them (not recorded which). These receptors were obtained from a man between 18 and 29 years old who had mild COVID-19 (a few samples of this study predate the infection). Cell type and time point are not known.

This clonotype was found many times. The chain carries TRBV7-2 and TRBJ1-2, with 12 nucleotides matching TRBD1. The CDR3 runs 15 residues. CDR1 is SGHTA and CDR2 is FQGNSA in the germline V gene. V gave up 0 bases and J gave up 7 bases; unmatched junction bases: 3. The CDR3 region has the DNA TGTGCCAGCAGCTTAGCGGGACAGGGGGCTGGTGGCTACACCTTC. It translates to CASSLAGQGAGGYTF.

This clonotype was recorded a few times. The CDR3 spells CASSSERGRETQYF. The CDR3 coding sequence is TGTGCCAGCAGTTCGGAGCGGGGCCGGGAGACCCAGTACTTC. The genes are TRBV28 and TRBJ2-5; TRBD2 matches at 7 bases. Germline CDR1 MDHEN, CDR2 SYDVKM. The CDR3 is made up of 14 amino acids. V lost 4 bases to trimming and J lost 5 bases; unmatched junction nucleotides: 7. Full variable domain (missing parts from reference TRBV28 and TRBJ2-5): DVKVTQSSRYLVKRTGEKVFLECVQDMDHENMFWYRQDPGLGLRLIYFSYDVKMKEKGDIPEGYSVSREKKERFSLILESASTNQTSMYLCASSSERGRETQYFGPGTRLLVL.

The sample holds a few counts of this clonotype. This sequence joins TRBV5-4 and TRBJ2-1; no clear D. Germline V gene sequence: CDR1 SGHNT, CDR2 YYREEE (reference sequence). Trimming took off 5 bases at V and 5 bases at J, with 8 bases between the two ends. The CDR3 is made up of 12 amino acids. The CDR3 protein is CASSTLDNEQFF. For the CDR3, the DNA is TGTGCCAGCAGTACGTTGGACAATGAGCAGTTCTTC.

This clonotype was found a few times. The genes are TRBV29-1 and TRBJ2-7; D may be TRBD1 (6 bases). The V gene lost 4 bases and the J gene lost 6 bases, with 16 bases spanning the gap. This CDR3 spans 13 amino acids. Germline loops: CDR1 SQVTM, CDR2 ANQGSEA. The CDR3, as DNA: TGCAGCGTTGCTCCTGACAGGAAGGGCGAGCAGTACTTC. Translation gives CSVAPDRKGEQYF.

The DNA of the CDR3 is TGTGCCAGCAGCCTTGGACGGCAAAATCAGCCCCAGCATTTT. Protein: CASSLGRQNQPQHF. The chain uses TRBV3-1 and TRBJ1-5; D uncertain. The CDR3 has 14 residues. Germline V CDR1 and CDR2: LGHDT, YNNKEL (reference sequence). V lost 4 bases and J 4 bases, leaving 11 bases between the germline ends.

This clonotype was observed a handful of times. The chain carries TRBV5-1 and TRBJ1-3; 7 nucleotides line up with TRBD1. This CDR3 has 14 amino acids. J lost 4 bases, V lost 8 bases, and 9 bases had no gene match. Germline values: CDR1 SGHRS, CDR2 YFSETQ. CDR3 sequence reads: CASSTGAVGNTIYF. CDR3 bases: TGCGCCAGTTCTACAGGGGCGGTCGGAAACACCATATATTTT. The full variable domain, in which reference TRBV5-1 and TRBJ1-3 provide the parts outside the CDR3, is KAGVTQTPRYLIKTRGQQVTLSCSPISGHRSVSWYQQTPGQGLQFLFEYFSETQRNKGNFPGRFSGRQFSNSRSEMNVSTLELGDSALYLCASSTGAVGNTIYFGEGSWLTVV.

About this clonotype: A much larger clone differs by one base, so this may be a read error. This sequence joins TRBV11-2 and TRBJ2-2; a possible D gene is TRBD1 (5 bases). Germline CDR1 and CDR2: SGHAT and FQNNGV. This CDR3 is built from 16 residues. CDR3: CDSSLIQGLNTGELFF. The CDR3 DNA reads TGTGACAGCAGCTTAATCCAGGGCCTGAACACCGGGGAGCTGTTTTTT.

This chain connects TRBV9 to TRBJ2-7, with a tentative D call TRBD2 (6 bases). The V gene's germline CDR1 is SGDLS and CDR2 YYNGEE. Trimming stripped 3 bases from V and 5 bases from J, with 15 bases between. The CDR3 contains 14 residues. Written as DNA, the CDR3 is TGTGCCAGCAGCGGGAGGGACGGGCGAGACGAGCAGTACTTC. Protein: CASSGRDGRDEQYF.

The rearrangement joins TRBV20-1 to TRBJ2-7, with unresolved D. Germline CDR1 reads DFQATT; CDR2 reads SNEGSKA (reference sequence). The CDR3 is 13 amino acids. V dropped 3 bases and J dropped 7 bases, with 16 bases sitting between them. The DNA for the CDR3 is TGCAGTGCTAGTACTCCTACATGGCGAGAGCAGTACGTC. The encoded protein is CSASTPTWREQYV.

The CDR3 coding sequence is TGCGCCAGCAGCTCCGGACCCCCACCCGCCAATGAGCAGTTCTTC. Amino acids: CASSSGPPPANEQFF. The J gene is TRBJ2-1, the V gene TRBV5-1, with unresolved D. Trimming took off 3 bases at V and 6 bases at J, with 16 bases between the two ends. CDR1 SGHRS and CDR2 YFSETQ come from the germline V gene. The CDR3 totals 15 residues.

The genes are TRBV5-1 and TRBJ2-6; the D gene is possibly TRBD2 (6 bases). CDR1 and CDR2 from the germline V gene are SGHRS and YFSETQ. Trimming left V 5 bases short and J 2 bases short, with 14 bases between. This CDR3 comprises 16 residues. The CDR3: CASRPGGAAGANVLTF. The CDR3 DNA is TGCGCCAGCAGACCGGGCGGGGCGGCTGGGGCCAACGTCCTGACTTTC.

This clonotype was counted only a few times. The DNA for the CDR3 is TGTGCCAGCAGTTTAAGAGGGAATTCACCCCTCCACTTT. Its protein product is CASSLRGNSPLHF. The rearrangement links TRBV12-3 or TRBV12-4 to TRBJ1-6; D unresolved. Trimming took 2 bases from V and 7 from J, leaving 6 bases between them. CDR3 size: 13 residues.

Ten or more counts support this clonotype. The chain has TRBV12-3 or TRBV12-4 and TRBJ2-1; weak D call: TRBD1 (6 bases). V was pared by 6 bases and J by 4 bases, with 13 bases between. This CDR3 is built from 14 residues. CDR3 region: CASRPGQAYNEQFF. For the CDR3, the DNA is TGTGCCAGCAGGCCGGGACAAGCATACAATGAGCAGTTCTTC.

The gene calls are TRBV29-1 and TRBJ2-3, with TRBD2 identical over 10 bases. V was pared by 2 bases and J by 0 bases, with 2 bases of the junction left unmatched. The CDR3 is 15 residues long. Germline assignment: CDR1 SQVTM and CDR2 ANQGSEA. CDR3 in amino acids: CSVERTSGSTDTQYF. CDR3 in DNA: TGCAGCGTTGAAAGGACTAGCGGCAGCACAGATACGCAGTATTTT.

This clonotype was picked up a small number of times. In DNA, the CDR3 is TGTGCCAGCAGTTACTCGTTAGTCATACCTGAAGCTTTCTTT. It translates to CASSYSLVIPEAFF. This chain connects TRBV6-5 to TRBJ1-1; D unclear. Germline loops: CDR1 MNHEY, CDR2 SVGAGI. V shed 0 bases and J shed 6 bases, with 11 bases lying between them. The CDR3 totals 14 residues.